This T cell receptor (beta chain) was obtained from a study of identical twins (dated by TCRdb to about 2016). Regarding the complete study: To test whether fetal clonotypes persist, the study used deep sequencing on TCR alpha and beta repertoires from monozygotic twins, unrelated adults of various ages, and cord blood. To rule out contamination, the twin experiments were replicated at different times with different library preparation protocols.

CDR1 MGHDK and CDR2 SYGVNS are derived from the germline V gene. From its cysteine to its phenylalanine, the CDR3 spans 13 amino acids. Only CDR3 DNA is held: 39 bases, read in frame from base 1. Relative to germline, V is 6 bases shorter and J is 4 bases shorter, with 12 bases between their ends. Worth noting for this clonotype: The antigen it binds to is not known. No base-level quality is on record; no much larger clone is a single base apart.

Results the study describes overall, beyond this receptor: In monozygotic twins, out-of-frame TCR alpha sharing was systematically underestimated by recombination models, although the models agreed with sharing between unrelated individuals. Abundant cord blood beta clonotypes carried fewer insertions; young adult naive repertoires showed a weaker similar trend, while memory repertoires showed none. A weaker excess of twin sharing was found in beta out-of-frame sequences because the signal-to-noise ratio was lowered by fewer shared sequences. Compared with coincidental sharing between unrelated individuals, out-of-frame TCR alpha sequences shared between twins had an excess of sequences with low generation probability. Because the same donors could not be followed over many years, the conclusions depended on cross-sectional statistical analysis. Invariant T cells such as MAIT and iNKT could partly confound zero-insertion analyses, although diverse VJ usage argued against such confounding for most clonotypes.

Every donor in the study was a healthy Caucasian. Three unrelated non-twin adults were also sequenced: a male aged 18 to 30, a male aged 50 to 60 and a female aged 50 to 60. Miltenyi CD45RO+ enrichment and human naive T-cell isolation kits were used to isolate memory (CD45RO+) and naive T cells from PBMC. Library construction relied on 5' RACE. TCRdb shows the sequencer as Illumina HiSeq 2000. Template switching introduced a universal primer binding site; the final cDNA contained a unique molecular identifier, enabling accurate counting of TCR cDNA molecules. First-strand cDNA for TCR alpha and beta chains was synthesized from specific primers in the conserved constant-segment region. To control for contamination, each cDNA library was double barcoded with a SMART-Mk sample barcode plus Illumina barcodes. TruSeq adapter sequences and Illumina sample barcodes were added in two successive PCR steps. The Illumina HiSeq platform was used with custom primers to sequence TCR alpha and beta cDNA libraries. In the authors' own workflow: Raw reads were processed with MiGEC to extract unique molecular identifiers, and MiXCR was used to determine CDR3 positions. For each individual, recombination models were inferred using an EM algorithm with the repgenHMM and IGoR tools. Shared clonotypes were analyzed with the tcR package in R, and sharing was normalized by the product of cloneset sizes. To study raw recombination without the effects of thymic and clonal selection, out-of-frame nonproductive sequences were analyzed. TCRdb reran the public reads through fastp at Q25 and MiXCR, keeping productive beta chains. Each record represents a unique CDR3 protein, reported with the most common genes and DNA among its rows. TCRdb, not the original authors, processed these V and J calls. The table for this sample lists a few hundred thousand distinct CDR3 sequences; approximately 18% of them were counted only once. The ten biggest clones cover 12% of the sample.

The sequence derives from a man in his fifties or sixties in good health. The sequence joins TRBV25-1 to TRBJ2-5; TRBD2 is possibly the D segment (6 matching bases). Sequenced input: naive T cells sorted from blood. This specimen's cell subset or site label, per the study, means: cells isolated with a human naive T-cell isolation kit. The nucleotides are TGTGCCAGCAGGGATCTAGCGTCAGAGACCCAGTACTTC. This sequence encodes CASRDLASETQYF.